A selection of T cell receptor beta chains follows, all from one sample in a study of radiotherapy plus CTLA-4 blockade in lung cancer. Repertoires were generated with immunoSEQ multiplex PCR, while TCRdb's copy carries only in-frame clones and drops some. This sample has 86,000 or so clones, with around 81% found just once. Sequencing used peripheral blood, obtained from a patient treated with radiotherapy plus ipilimumab. These receptors came from a human donor with non-small cell lung cancer who had a partial response to radiotherapy plus ipilimumab. Some clones in this sample may be carry-over from other donors' samples. The CDR3 runs from the conserved cysteine through the conserved F or W. Fields, in order: CDR3 DNA, CDR3 protein, J gene, V gene, D gene, clone size. The D gene is left open where the match is weak. Where a row states a size, it is once, few, many or the class of an expanded clone; other rows omit it.

CDR3 DNA: TGTGCCAGCAGTTCCCCCGGGCTAGCGTTGACAGATACGCAGTATTTT
CDR3 protein: CASSSPGLALTDTQYF
J gene: TRBJ2-3
V gene: TRBV28
D gene: NA
clone size: NA

CDR3 DNA: TGTGCCAGCAGTTTGATAAGCCAGAACACTGAAGCTTTCTTT
CDR3 protein: CASSLISQNTEAFF
J gene: TRBJ1-1
V gene: TRBV28
D gene: NA
clone size: NA

CDR3 DNA: TGTGCCAGCAGCTTAGCGGGAGGGGACCACGAGCAGTACTTC
CDR3 protein: CASSLAGGDHEQYF
J gene: TRBJ2-7
V gene: TRBV7-2
D gene: TRBD2
clone size: NA

CDR3 DNA: TGCGCCAGCAGCTACGGTAGCCTGGTACAGGGGGCGGGGGGGGCCAACGTCCTGACTTTC
CDR3 protein: CASSYGSLVQGAGGANVLTF
J gene: TRBJ2-6
V gene: TRBV5-1
D gene: TRBD1
clone size: NA

CDR3 DNA: TGTGCCAGTAGTATCAGACTAGCAGAGAGCACAGATACGCAGTATTTT
CDR3 protein: CASSIRLAESTDTQYF
J gene: TRBJ2-3
V gene: TRBV19
D gene: TRBD2
clone size: NA

CDR3 DNA: TGCGCCAGCACCACTAGCGGGCTGTACAATGAGCAGTTCTTC
CDR3 protein: CASTTSGLYNEQFF
J gene: TRBJ2-1
V gene: TRBV5-1
D gene: TRBD2
clone size: NA

CDR3 DNA: TGTGCCAGCAGGAGACAGCCGAACACCGGGGAGCTGTTTTTT
CDR3 protein: CASRRQPNTGELFF
J gene: TRBJ2-2
V gene: TRBV6-5
D gene: NA
clone size: NA

CDR3 DNA: TGTGCCAGCAGCTTTGGCGGCTCTGGAAACACCATATATTTT
CDR3 protein: CASSFGGSGNTIYF
J gene: TRBJ1-3
V gene: TRBV5-6
D gene: NA
clone size: NA

CDR3 DNA: TGTGCCAGCAGTGGGGGACAGGGGGCGGGAGATACGCAGTATTTT
CDR3 protein: CASSGGQGAGDTQYF
J gene: TRBJ2-3
V gene: TRBV28
D gene: TRBD1
clone size: NA

CDR3 DNA: TGCGCCAGCAGCTTGTTTCCCGGCCCCGGCAGCGGCTCTGGGGCCAACGTCCTGACTTTC
CDR3 protein: CASSLFPGPGSGSGANVLTF
J gene: TRBJ2-6
V gene: TRBV5-1
D gene: NA
clone size: NA

CDR3 DNA: TGCGCCAGCAGCCAAGGAAGCGGGAGGACGAATGAGCAGTTCTTC
CDR3 protein: CASSQGSGRTNEQFF
J gene: TRBJ2-1
V gene: TRBV4-1
D gene: TRBD2
clone size: NA

CDR3 DNA: TGTGCCAGCAGTTTGCGAGGCAGGGGGCGCATTAATGAAAAACTGTTTTTT
CDR3 protein: CASSLRGRGRINEKLFF
J gene: TRBJ1-4
V gene: TRBV11-2
D gene: TRBD1
clone size: NA

CDR3 DNA: TGTGCCAGCAGCAGGAGGGACCACGGGGACCTCCACTTT
CDR3 protein: CASSRRDHGDLHF
J gene: TRBJ1-6
V gene: TRBV7-9
D gene: NA
clone size: NA

CDR3 DNA: TGTGCCAGCAGCTTAGGGCTAGGCAAAGAGACCCAGTACTTC
CDR3 protein: CASSLGLGKETQYF
J gene: TRBJ2-5
V gene: TRBV11-3
D gene: NA
clone size: NA

CDR3 DNA: TGTGCCAGCAGCTCCAAGTTTGGGACAGGGGCAGATACGCAGTATTTT
CDR3 protein: CASSSKFGTGADTQYF
J gene: TRBJ2-3
V gene: TRBV7-6
D gene: TRBD1
clone size: NA

CDR3 DNA: TGTGCCAGCAGCTTGACACAGGGGTACACTGAAGCTTTCTTT
CDR3 protein: CASSLTQGYTEAFF
J gene: TRBJ1-1
V gene: TRBV5-4
D gene: TRBD1
clone size: NA

CDR3 DNA: TGTGCCAGCACCCATGGGGCTAGCGGGAGAGCTGAGCAGTTCTTC
CDR3 protein: CASTHGASGRAEQFF
J gene: TRBJ2-1
V gene: TRBV6-1
D gene: TRBD2
clone size: few

CDR3 DNA: TGTGCCAGCTCAATCTCAGCTAACTATGGCTACACCTTC
CDR3 protein: CASSISANYGYTF
J gene: TRBJ1-2
V gene: TRBV28
D gene: NA
clone size: NA

CDR3 DNA: TGTGCCAGCAATCCAACAGGGGGGGCCGGAGAGACCCAGTACTTC
CDR3 protein: CASNPTGGAGETQYF
J gene: TRBJ2-5
V gene: TRBV7-9
D gene: NA
clone size: NA

CDR3 DNA: TGCGCCAGCAGCTTGACTAGCGGGGGTCACAATGAGCAGTTCTTC
CDR3 protein: CASSLTSGGHNEQFF
J gene: TRBJ2-1
V gene: TRBV5-1
D gene: TRBD2
clone size: NA

CDR3 DNA: TGTGCCAGCAGCTTAGATCCAAACAATGAGCAGTTCTTC
CDR3 protein: CASSLDPNNEQFF
J gene: TRBJ2-1
V gene: TRBV11-2
D gene: NA
clone size: NA

CDR3 DNA: TGTGCCAGCAGCTTAGACGGGGGGTACAGGGTGGAGCCCCAGCATTTT
CDR3 protein: CASSLDGGYRVEPQHF
J gene: TRBJ1-5
V gene: TRBV7-2
D gene: NA
clone size: few

CDR3 DNA: TGTGCCAGCAGCTTAATTTCACAGGGTGAAGCTTTCTTT
CDR3 protein: CASSLISQGEAFF
J gene: TRBJ1-1
V gene: TRBV7-3
D gene: NA
clone size: NA

CDR3 DNA: TGTGCCAGCAGCTCAAACGGACTAGCGGGAGTTACCGGGGAGCTGTTTTTT
CDR3 protein: CASSSNGLAGVTGELFF
J gene: TRBJ2-2
V gene: TRBV11-2
D gene: TRBD2
clone size: NA

CDR3 DNA: TGTGCCAGCTTGGATCGGTCCGGGAAGTACAATGAGCAGTTCTTC
CDR3 protein: CASLDRSGKYNEQFF
J gene: TRBJ2-1
V gene: TRBV2
D gene: NA
clone size: few

CDR3 DNA: TGTGCCAGCAGTTTCGGGGGATCGACCCTCCATGGCTACACCTTC
CDR3 protein: CASSFGGSTLHGYTF
J gene: TRBJ1-2
V gene: TRBV28
D gene: NA
clone size: NA

CDR3 DNA: TGTGCCAGCAGGCTCACAGGGCGGAGGACGGAGACCCAGTACTTC
CDR3 protein: CASRLTGRRTETQYF
J gene: TRBJ2-5
V gene: TRBV6-6
D gene: NA
clone size: NA